A selection of T cell receptor beta chains follows, all from one sample in a study of early T cells in non-severe SARS-CoV-2 infection. TCRdb passed the 5' RACE reads through MiXCR, listing each CDR3 protein once. The repertoire has around 63,000 distinct CDR3 sequences, 9% to 10% of them found once; the top ten carry 15% to 19%. Sequencing used whole blood, obtained at baseline. Every receptor here comes from an adult who was a healthcare worker with PCR-confirmed SARS-CoV-2 infection or an uninfected control (not recorded which). CDR3s include the opening cysteine and the closing phenylalanine or tryptophan. A D gene is named only where the DNA matches it firmly. A row's size may be missing; if present it is once, few, many or a size class.

D: TRBD1
size: -
V: TRBV30
J: TRBJ1-3
DNA: TGTGCCTGGAGTGCCGGGACAGGGATTGCTGGAAACACCATATATTTT
CDR3: CAWSAGTGIAGNTIYF

D: -
size: -
V: TRBV20-1
J: TRBJ2-3
DNA: TGCAGTGCTAGAGCACATAGCAGCACAGATACGCAGTATTTT
CDR3: CSARAHSSTDTQYF

D: -
size: many
V: TRBV20-1
J: TRBJ1-1
DNA: TGCAGTGCTAGTCGGGGCTGGAACACTGAAGCTTTCTTT
CDR3: CSASRGWNTEAFF

D: TRBD2
size: few
V: TRBV20-1
J: TRBJ2-1
DNA: TGCAGTGCTAGAGGACCACGGACTAGCGGGGAAACCTACAATGAGCAGTTCTTC
CDR3: CSARGPRTSGETYNEQFF

D: TRBD1
size: many
V: TRBV12-3/TRBV12-4
J: TRBJ1-6
DNA: TGTGCCAGCAGTTTAGAACAGGGGAATTCACCCCTCCACTTT
CDR3: CASSLEQGNSPLHF

D: TRBD1
size: -
V: TRBV27
J: TRBJ1-1
DNA: TGTGCCAGCTGCCGGGGGACAGGGGCTGAAGCTTTCTTT
CDR3: CASCRGTGAEAFF

D: -
size: many
V: TRBV11-2
J: TRBJ1-6
DNA: TGTGCCAGCAGCTTATCACAAAACGGGGTGGGTTCACCCCTCCACTTT
CDR3: CASSLSQNGVGSPLHF

D: -
size: -
V: TRBV6-5
J: TRBJ2-2
DNA: TGTGCCAGCTCGGAGACTAGGAACACCGGGGAGCTGTTTTTT
CDR3: CASSETRNTGELFF

D: TRBD1
size: few
V: TRBV7-9
J: TRBJ1-2
DNA: TGTGCCAGCAGCCTGGACAGGGGGCACACCTTC
CDR3: CASSLDRGHTF

D: TRBD2
size: many
V: TRBV20-1
J: TRBJ2-3
DNA: TGCAGTGCTAGAGAAAGAGCGGGATTGGGGACAGATACGCAGTATTTT
CDR3: CSARERAGLGTDTQYF

D: -
size: -
V: TRBV27
J: TRBJ2-3
DNA: TGTGCCAGCAGTTTAAGGAAAGGTTCCCCAGGGGCAGATACGCAGTATTTT
CDR3: CASSLRKGSPGADTQYF

D: -
size: many
V: TRBV18
J: TRBJ1-4
DNA: TGTGCCAGCTCACAGACTGGCGCTGAACTGTTTTTT
CDR3: CASSQTGAELFF

D: TRBD1
size: many
V: TRBV12-3/TRBV12-4
J: TRBJ1-6
DNA: TGTGCCAGCAGTTTTGGGCAGGGGGCTAATTCACCCCTCCACTTT
CDR3: CASSFGQGANSPLHF

D: TRBD1
size: -
V: TRBV18
J: TRBJ2-7
DNA: TGTGCCAGCTCACTGGACAGGGCTTCCTACGAGCAGTACTTC
CDR3: CASSLDRASYEQYF

D: TRBD2
size: many
V: TRBV25-1
J: TRBJ2-3
DNA: TGTGCCAGCAGTGAGGCGGGAGGCACAGATACGCAGTATTTT
CDR3: CASSEAGGTDTQYF

D: -
size: many
V: TRBV7-2
J: TRBJ2-2
DNA: TGTGCCAGCAGCTTTATGGACTTCTTCCTGGGGGCCGGGGAGCTGTTTTTT
CDR3: CASSFMDFFLGAGELFF

D: TRBD1
size: many
V: TRBV29-1
J: TRBJ1-2
DNA: TGCAGCGTTGGCCTCCCAGGGGGGGCTTACTATGGCTACACCTTC
CDR3: CSVGLPGGAYYGYTF

D: -
size: few
V: TRBV7-2
J: TRBJ2-4
DNA: TGTGCCAGCAGCCCCTCACCCCCAGTAGCCAAAAACATTCAGTACTTC
CDR3: CASSPSPPVAKNIQYF

D: TRBD2
size: -
V: TRBV6-2/TRBV6-3
J: TRBJ2-5
DNA: TGTGCCAGCAGTACTGGGACTAGCGGGAGTCGGGAGACCCAGTACTTC
CDR3: CASSTGTSGSRETQYF

D: TRBD1
size: -
V: TRBV7-9
J: TRBJ1-2
DNA: TGTGCCAGCGTCAGTGCAGGACAGGGTAGCTATGGCTACACCTTC
CDR3: CASVSAGQGSYGYTF

D: -
size: -
V: TRBV12-3/TRBV12-4
J: TRBJ2-2
DNA: TGTGCCAGCAAGTTCGGGGTCGGCGGGGAGCTGTTTTTT
CDR3: CASKFGVGGELFF

D: -
size: -
V: TRBV15
J: TRBJ1-5
DNA: TGTGCCACCAGCAGAGACCTGATAGATCAGCCCCAGCATTTT
CDR3: CATSRDLIDQPQHF

D: TRBD2
size: -
V: TRBV6-2/TRBV6-3
J: TRBJ2-3
DNA: TGTGCCAGCAGTTACGTTTCAAGCGGGAGGGCCGCGAGCACAGATACGCAGTATTTT
CDR3: CASSYVSSGRAASTDTQYF

D: TRBD2
size: few
V: TRBV7-9
J: TRBJ2-1
DNA: TGTGCCAGCATCCCTGGCGGGGGTTATTCTTACAATGAGCAGTTCTTC
CDR3: CASIPGGGYSYNEQFF

D: -
size: many
V: TRBV6-2/TRBV6-3
J: TRBJ2-7
DNA: TGTGCCAGCAGTTACGTCGGGGGCCACGAGCAGTACTTC
CDR3: CASSYVGGHEQYF

D: -
size: many
V: TRBV7-9
J: TRBJ2-1
DNA: TGTGCCACCTACTCAGGGGTTGAACAGTTCTTC
CDR3: CATYSGVEQFF

D: -
size: many
V: TRBV4-2
J: TRBJ1-2
DNA: TGTGCCAGCAGCTTCCGGGACTTCTATGGCTACACCTTC
CDR3: CASSFRDFYGYTF

D: TRBD2
size: few
V: TRBV28
J: TRBJ2-3
DNA: TGTGCCAGCAGGGCCGGTACGGGAGGGCCTACAGATACGCAGTATTTT
CDR3: CASRAGTGGPTDTQYF

D: -
size: many
V: TRBV7-2
J: TRBJ2-5
DNA: TGTGCCAGCGGGAGGTACCAAGAGACCCAGTACTTC
CDR3: CASGRYQETQYF

D: TRBD1
size: many
V: TRBV5-1
J: TRBJ1-1
DNA: TGCGCCAGCAGCCGAGGGTCTCAGGGGGCGACTGAAGCTTTCTTT
CDR3: CASSRGSQGATEAFF

D: -
size: -
V: TRBV5-1
J: TRBJ2-5
DNA: TGCGCCAGCAGCTTGCTTGGCAGGGGAAAGACCCAGTACTTC
CDR3: CASSLLGRGKTQYF

D: -
size: few
V: TRBV20-1
J: TRBJ1-5
DNA: TGCAGTGCGCAGACAATGATGAGCAATCAGCCCCAGCATTTT
CDR3: CSAQTMMSNQPQHF

D: TRBD1
size: many
V: TRBV6-1
J: TRBJ1-6
DNA: TGTGCCAGCAGTGATTACAGGGGGAGCTCACCCCTCCACTTT
CDR3: CASSDYRGSSPLHF

D: -
size: many
V: TRBV3-2
J: TRBJ2-7
DNA: TGTGCCAGCAGCCTCCCCAAGAAAGGCCATAACCTACTCGCGCAGTACTTC
CDR3: CASSLPKKGHNLLAQYF

D: -
size: -
V: TRBV12-3/TRBV12-4
J: TRBJ2-2
DNA: TGTGCCAGCAGTTTATCTAGGGAGCTGTTTTTT
CDR3: CASSLSRELFF

D: TRBD1
size: few
V: TRBV29-1
J: TRBJ1-2
DNA: TGCAGCGTTGACGACAGGGAACTCTATGGCTACACCTTC
CDR3: CSVDDRELYGYTF

D: -
size: -
V: TRBV3-1
J: TRBJ2-1
DNA: TGTGCCAGCAGCCCTCAAAGAGGCAGAGGGAACTACAATGAGCAGTTCTTC
CDR3: CASSPQRGRGNYNEQFF

D: TRBD2
size: -
V: TRBV11-2
J: TRBJ2-1
DNA: TGTGCCAGCAGCTTAGCCCCGGGACTAGCGAACAATGAGCAGTTCTTC
CDR3: CASSLAPGLANNEQFF

D: TRBD2
size: -
V: TRBV29-1
J: TRBJ2-3
DNA: TGCAGCGTTGGGGTAGCGGGAGCAGATACGCAGTATTTT
CDR3: CSVGVAGADTQYF

D: -
size: few
V: TRBV27
J: TRBJ2-2
DNA: TGTGCCAGCAGAGGCACCTACACCGGGGAGCTGTTTTTT
CDR3: CASRGTYTGELFF

D: -
size: few
V: TRBV7-2
J: TRBJ2-2
DNA: TGTGCCAGCAGCTTAGTGCCCGAGGGGAACACCGGGGAGCTGTTTTTT
CDR3: CASSLVPEGNTGELFF

D: TRBD2
size: many
V: TRBV7-9
J: TRBJ2-1
DNA: TGTGCCAGCAGCTTAACTTCACCTTCTAGCGGGGACGGCTCCTACAATGAGCAGTTCTTC
CDR3: CASSLTSPSSGDGSYNEQFF

D: -
size: many
V: TRBV5-1
J: TRBJ2-7
DNA: TGCGCCAGCAGCTTGGTCCCTTCGGGGGAGAGCTACGAGCAGTACTTC
CDR3: CASSLVPSGESYEQYF

D: TRBD2
size: many
V: TRBV5-1
J: TRBJ2-1
DNA: TGCGCCAGCAGCTTAGCGGGAGGACTGGGCAATGAGCAGTTCTTC
CDR3: CASSLAGGLGNEQFF

D: -
size: few
V: TRBV24-1
J: TRBJ2-1
DNA: TGTGCCACCAGGTCAGGGAGCTCCTACAATGAGCAGTTCTTC
CDR3: CATRSGSSYNEQFF

D: -
size: many
V: TRBV10-3
J: TRBJ2-7
DNA: TGTGCCATCAGGGACGGAACCTCCTACGAGCAGTACTTC
CDR3: CAIRDGTSYEQYF

D: -
size: many
V: TRBV28
J: TRBJ2-3
DNA: TGTGCCAGCAGTCACGGGGGTAGCACAGATACGCAGTATTTT
CDR3: CASSHGGSTDTQYF

D: TRBD1
size: many
V: TRBV29-1
J: TRBJ2-5
DNA: TGCAGCGTGGAGATCAACAGGGGCCAAGAGACCCAGTACTTC
CDR3: CSVEINRGQETQYF